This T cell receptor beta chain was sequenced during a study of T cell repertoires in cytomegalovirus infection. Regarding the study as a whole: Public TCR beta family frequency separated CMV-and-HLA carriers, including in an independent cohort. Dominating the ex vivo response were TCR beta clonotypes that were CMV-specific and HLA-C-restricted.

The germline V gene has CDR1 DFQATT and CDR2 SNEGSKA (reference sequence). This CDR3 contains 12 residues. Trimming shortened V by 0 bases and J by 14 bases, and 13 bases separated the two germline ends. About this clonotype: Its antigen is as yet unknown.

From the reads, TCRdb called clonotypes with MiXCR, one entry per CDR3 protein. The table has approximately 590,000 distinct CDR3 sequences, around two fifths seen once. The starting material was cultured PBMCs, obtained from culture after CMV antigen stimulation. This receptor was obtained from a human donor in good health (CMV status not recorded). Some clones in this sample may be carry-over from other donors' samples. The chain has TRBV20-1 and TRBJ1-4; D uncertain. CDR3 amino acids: CSARDVEKVLFF. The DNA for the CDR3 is TGCAGTGCTAGAGATGTTGAGAAGGTCCTGTTTTTT.